This entry features one T cell receptor (beta chain) sequence. This sample was included in a study of technical replicates of blood from a handful of donors. V gave up 7 bases and J gave up 6 bases; unmatched junction bases: 7. This CDR3 contains 14 residues. The V gene's germline CDR1 is SEHNR and CDR2 FQNEAQ (reference sequence). Produced via immunoSEQ multiplex PCR; TCRdb's table is partial and in-frame only. The sample has 79,000 or so clones; over 75% are singletons. The sequence derives from a human donor in good health. V usage is TRBV7-9 and J usage is TRBJ2-5; 11 positions agree with TRBD2. Sequencing was carried out using T cells isolated from PBMCs. The CDR3 coding sequence is TGTGCCAGCACCGTAGCGGGGGGGATGAAGACCCAGTACTTC. Translation: CASTVAGGMKTQYF.